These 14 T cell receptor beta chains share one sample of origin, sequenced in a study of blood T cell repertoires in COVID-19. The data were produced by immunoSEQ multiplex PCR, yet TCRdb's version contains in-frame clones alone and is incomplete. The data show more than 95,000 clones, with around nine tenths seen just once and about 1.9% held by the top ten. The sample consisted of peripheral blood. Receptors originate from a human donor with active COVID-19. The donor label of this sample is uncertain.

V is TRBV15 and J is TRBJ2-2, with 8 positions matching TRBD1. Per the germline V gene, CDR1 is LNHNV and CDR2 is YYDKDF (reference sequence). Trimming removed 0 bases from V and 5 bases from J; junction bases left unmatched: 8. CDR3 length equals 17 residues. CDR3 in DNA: TGTGCCACCAGCAGAGAAGCAGGGACAGGATGGACCGGGGAGCTGTTTTTT. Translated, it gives CATSREAGTGWTGELFF.

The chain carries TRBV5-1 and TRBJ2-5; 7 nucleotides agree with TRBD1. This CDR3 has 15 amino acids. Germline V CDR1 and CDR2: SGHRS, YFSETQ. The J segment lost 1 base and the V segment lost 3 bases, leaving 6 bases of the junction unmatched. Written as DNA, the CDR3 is TGCGCCAGCAGCTCCGGGACAGTCGGCCAAGAGACCCAGTACTTC. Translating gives CASSSGTVGQETQYF.

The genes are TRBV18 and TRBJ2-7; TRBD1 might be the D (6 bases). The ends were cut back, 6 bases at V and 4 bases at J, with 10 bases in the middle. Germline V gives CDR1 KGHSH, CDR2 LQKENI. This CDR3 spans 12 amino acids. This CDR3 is CASSGGQYEQYF. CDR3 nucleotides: TGTGCCAGCTCTGGCGGACAGTACGAGCAGTACTTC.

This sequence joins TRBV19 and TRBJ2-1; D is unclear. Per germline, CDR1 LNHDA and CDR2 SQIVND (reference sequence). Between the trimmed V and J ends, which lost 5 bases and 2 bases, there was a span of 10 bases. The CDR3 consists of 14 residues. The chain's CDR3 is CASSERGTYNEQFF. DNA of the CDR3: TGTGCCAGTAGTGAAAGAGGAACCTACAATGAGCAGTTCTTC.

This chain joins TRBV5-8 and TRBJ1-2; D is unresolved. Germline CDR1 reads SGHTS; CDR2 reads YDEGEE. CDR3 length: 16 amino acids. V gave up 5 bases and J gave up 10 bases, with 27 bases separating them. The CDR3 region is CASRPAYDDYGHDYTF. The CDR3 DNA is TGTGCCAGCAGGCCAGCTTACGACGACTATGGGCATGACTACACCTTC.

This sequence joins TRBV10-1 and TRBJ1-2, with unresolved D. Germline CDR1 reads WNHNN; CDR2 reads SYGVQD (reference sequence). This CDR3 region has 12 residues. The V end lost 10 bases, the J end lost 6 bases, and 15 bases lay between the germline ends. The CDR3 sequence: CANPSGWHGYTF. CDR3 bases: TGCGCCAACCCGTCGGGGTGGCATGGCTACACCTTC.

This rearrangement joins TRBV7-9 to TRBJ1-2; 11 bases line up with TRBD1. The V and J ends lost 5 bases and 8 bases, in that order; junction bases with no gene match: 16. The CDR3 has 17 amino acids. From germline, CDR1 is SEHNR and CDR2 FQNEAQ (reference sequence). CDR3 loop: CASSLPGTGGLREGYTF. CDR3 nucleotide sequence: TGTGCCAGCAGCCTCCCCGGGACAGGGGGTCTGCGTGAGGGCTACACCTTC.

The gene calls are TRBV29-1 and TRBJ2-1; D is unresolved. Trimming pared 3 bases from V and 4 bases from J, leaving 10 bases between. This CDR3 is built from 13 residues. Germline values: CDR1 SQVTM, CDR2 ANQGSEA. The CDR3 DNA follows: TGCAGCGTTGACTTACAGAGATACAATGAGCAGTTCTTC. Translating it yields CSVDLQRYNEQFF.

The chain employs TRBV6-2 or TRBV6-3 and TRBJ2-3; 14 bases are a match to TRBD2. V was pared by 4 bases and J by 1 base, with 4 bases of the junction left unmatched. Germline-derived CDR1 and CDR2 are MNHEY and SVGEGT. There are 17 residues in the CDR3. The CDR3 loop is CASSWTSGGPRTDTQYF. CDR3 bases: TGTGCCAGCAGTTGGACTAGCGGGGGGCCCCGCACAGATACGCAGTATTTT.

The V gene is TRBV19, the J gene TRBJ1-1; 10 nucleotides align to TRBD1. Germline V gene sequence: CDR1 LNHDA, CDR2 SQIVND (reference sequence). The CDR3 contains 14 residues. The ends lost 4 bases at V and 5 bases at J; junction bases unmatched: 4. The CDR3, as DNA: TGTGCCAGTAGTACGACAGGGGGCCTGACTGAAGCTTTCTTT. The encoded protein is CASSTTGGLTEAFF.

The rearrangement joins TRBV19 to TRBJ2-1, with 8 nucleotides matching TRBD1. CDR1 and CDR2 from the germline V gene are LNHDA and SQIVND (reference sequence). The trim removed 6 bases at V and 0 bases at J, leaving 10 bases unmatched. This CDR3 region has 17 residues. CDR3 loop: CASRSPRQGSSYNEQFF. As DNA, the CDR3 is TGTGCCAGTAGGTCCCCCAGACAGGGGAGCTCCTACAATGAGCAGTTCTTC. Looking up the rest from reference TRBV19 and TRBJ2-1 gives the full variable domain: DGGITQSPKYLFRKEGQNVTLSCEQNLNHDAMYWYRQDPGQGLRLIYYSQIVNDFQKGDIAEGYSVSREKKESFPLTVTSAQKNPTAFYLCASRSPRQGSSYNEQFFGPGTRLTVL.

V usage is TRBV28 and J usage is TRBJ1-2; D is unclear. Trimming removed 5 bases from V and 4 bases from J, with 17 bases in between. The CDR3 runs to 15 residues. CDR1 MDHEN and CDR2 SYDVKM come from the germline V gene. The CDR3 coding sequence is TGTGCCAGCAGTGGGCCCCAGGTGCAGTCCTATGGCTACACCTTC. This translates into CASSGPQVQSYGYTF.

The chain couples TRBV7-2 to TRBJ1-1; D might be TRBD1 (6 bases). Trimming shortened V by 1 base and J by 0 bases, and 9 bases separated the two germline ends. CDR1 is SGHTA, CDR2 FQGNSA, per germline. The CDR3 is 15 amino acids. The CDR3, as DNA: TGTGCCAGCAGCTTAGTAGACAGGATGAACACTGAAGCTTTCTTT. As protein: CASSLVDRMNTEAFF. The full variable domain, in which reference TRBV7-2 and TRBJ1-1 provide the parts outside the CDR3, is GAGVSQSPSNKVTEKGKDVELRCDPISGHTALYWYRQSLGQGLEFLIYFQGNSAPDKSGLPSDRFSAERTGGSVSTLTIQRTQQEDSAVYLCASSLVDRMNTEAFFGQGTRLTVV.

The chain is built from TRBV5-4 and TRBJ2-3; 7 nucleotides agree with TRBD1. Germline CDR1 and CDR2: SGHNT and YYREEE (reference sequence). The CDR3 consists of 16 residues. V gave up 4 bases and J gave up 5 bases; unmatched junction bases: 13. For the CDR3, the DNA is TGTGCCAGCAGCGGCCGGTCAGACAGGGCCGTAGATACGCAGTATTTT. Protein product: CASSGRSDRAVDTQYF.